This T cell receptor beta chain was sequenced for a study of blood T cell repertoires in COVID-19. Study-level information: Donors in the United States, Italy and Spain gave samples during acute or convalescent COVID-19.

In the authors' methods: It was from reference gene primer amplification that nucleated cell counts were estimated. The protocol was immunoSEQ multiplex PCR, while the TCRdb copy is restricted to in-frame clones and leaves out a portion. V and J calls and clone size are copied from that table; D and trimming were computed from the DNA. The top ten clones hold about 2.3% of a sample with roughly 300,000 clones, roughly 90% of them seen once. The clonotype originates from a woman aged 40 to 49 with acute COVID-19. Sample: PBMCs or T cells enriched from blood (not recorded which).

CDR3 bases: TGTGCCAGCAGTTTACGGGGGACAGGGGGCTTCGACAATCAGCCCCAGCATTTT. Its protein is CASSLRGTGGFDNQPQHF. The chain carries TRBV27 and TRBJ1-5, with TRBD1 identical over 12 bases. This CDR3 spans 18 amino acids. The germline V gene has CDR1 MNHEY and CDR2 SMNVEV (reference sequence). V shed 2 bases, J shed 3 bases, and the junction held 8 bases outside the gene matches.